This TCR beta chain emerged from a study of blood T cell repertoires in COVID-19. The wider study: Samples of COVID-19 (acute and convalescent) were obtained from the United States, Italy and Spain. The analysed material was cDNA or gDNA that came from T cells, B-cell-depleted T cells, or PBMCs.

During active infection, Seattle patients enrolled and were then monitored through disease. The authors' processing: Estimation of nucleated cell counts relied on the amplification of reference gene primers. Profiling relied on immunoSEQ multiplex PCR, and the TCRdb table lists in-frame clones only, not all of them. V, J and clone size reflect that table, while D and trimming were determined from the DNA. This repertoire shows roughly 30,000 clones, approximately 93% found once; its top ten account for more than 0.8%. V dropped 3 bases and J dropped 3 bases, with 9 bases sitting between them. The germline gives CDR1 MNHEY, CDR2 SMNVEV (reference sequence). This CDR3 has 13 residues.

The sample taken for sequencing was peripheral blood. The chain employs TRBV27 and TRBJ2-7; D perhaps matches TRBD2 (5 bases). This TCR was recovered from a woman in her seventies with COVID-19, enrolled during active disease. The CDR3 is CASSLAGGYEQYF. CDR3 sequence (DNA): TGTGCCAGCAGTTTGGCCGGAGGCTACGAGCAGTACTTC.